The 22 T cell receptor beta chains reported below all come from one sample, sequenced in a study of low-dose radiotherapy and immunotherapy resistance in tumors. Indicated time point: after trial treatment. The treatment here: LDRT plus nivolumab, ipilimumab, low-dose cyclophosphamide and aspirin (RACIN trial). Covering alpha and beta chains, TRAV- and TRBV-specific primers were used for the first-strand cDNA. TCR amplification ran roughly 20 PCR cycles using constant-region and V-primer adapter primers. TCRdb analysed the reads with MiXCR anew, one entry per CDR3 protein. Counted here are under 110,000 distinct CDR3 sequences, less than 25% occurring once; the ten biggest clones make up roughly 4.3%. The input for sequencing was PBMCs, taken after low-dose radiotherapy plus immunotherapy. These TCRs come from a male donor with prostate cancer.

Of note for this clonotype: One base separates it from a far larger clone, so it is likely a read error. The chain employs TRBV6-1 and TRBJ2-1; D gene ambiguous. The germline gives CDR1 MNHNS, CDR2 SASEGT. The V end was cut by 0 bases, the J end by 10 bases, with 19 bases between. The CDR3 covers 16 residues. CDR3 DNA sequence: TGTGCCAGCAGTGAAGCGCTTCTGGGTAGCTCCTACGAGCAGTTCTTC. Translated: CASSEALLGSSYEQFF.

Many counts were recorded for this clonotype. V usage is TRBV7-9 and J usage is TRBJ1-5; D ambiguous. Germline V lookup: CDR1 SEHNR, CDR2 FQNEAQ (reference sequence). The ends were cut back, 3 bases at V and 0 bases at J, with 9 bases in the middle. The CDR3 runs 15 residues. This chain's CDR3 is CASSFGRDSNQPQHF. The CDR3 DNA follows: TGTGCCAGCAGCTTCGGACGGGATAGCAATCAGCCCCAGCATTTT.

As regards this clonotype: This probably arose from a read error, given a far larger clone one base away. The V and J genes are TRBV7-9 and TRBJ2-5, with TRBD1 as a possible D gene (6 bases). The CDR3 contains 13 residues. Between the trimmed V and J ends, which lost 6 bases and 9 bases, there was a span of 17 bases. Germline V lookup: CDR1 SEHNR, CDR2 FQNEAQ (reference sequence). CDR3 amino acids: CASSFGTLLAQYF. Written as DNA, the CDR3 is TGTGCCAGCAGTTTTGGGACACTGCTGGCCCAGTACTTC.

CDR3 in DNA: TGTGCCAGCAGTGAAGTTGACAGTAACTATGGCTACACCTTC. Translating gives CASSEVDSNYGYTF. This chain connects TRBV6-1 to TRBJ1-2, with D possibly matching TRBD1 (5 bases). The CDR3 spans 14 residues. The germline V gene has CDR1 MNHNS and CDR2 SASEGT. Trimming took 1 base from V and 1 from J, leaving 7 bases between them.

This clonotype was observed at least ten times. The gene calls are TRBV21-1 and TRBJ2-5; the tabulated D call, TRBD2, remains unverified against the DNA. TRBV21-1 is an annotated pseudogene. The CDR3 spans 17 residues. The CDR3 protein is CASSNFGLAGAGETQYF. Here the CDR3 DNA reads TGTGCCAGCAGCAACTTCGGACTAGCGGGGGCAGGGGAGACCCAGTACTTC.

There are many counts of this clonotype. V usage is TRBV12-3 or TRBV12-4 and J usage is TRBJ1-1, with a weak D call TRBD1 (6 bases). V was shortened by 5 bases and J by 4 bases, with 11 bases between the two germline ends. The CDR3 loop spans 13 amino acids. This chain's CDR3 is CASSGTRGTEAFF. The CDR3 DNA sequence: TGTGCCAGCAGTGGGACCAGGGGCACTGAAGCTTTCTTT.

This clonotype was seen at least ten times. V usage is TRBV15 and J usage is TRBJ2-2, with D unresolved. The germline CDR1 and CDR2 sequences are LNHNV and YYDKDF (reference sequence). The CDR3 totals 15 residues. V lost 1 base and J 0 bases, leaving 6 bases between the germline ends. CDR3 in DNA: TGTGCCACCAGCAGAGTGGGGTCGAACACCGGGGAGCTGTTTTTT. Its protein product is CATSRVGSNTGELFF.

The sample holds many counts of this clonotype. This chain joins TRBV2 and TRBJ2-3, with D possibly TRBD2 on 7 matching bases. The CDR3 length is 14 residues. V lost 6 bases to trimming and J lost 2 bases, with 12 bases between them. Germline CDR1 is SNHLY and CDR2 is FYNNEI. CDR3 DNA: TGTGCCAGCAGGGGAGGGGGGGCCACAGATACGCAGTATTTT. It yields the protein CASRGGGATDTQYF.

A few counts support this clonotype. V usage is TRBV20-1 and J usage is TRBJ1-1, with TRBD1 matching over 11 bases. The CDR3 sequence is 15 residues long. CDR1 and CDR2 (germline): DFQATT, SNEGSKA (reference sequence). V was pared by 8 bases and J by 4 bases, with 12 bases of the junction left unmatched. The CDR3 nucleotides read TGCAGTTCTGTCCCGGGACAGGGGGGAGGCACTGAAGCTTTCTTT. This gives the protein CSSVPGQGGGTEAFF.

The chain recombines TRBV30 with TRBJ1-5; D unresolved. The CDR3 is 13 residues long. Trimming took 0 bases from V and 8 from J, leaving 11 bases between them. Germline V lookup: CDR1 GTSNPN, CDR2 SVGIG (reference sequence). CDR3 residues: CAWSVEGWEPQHF. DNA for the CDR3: TGTGCCTGGAGTGTAGAGGGTTGGGAGCCCCAGCATTTT.

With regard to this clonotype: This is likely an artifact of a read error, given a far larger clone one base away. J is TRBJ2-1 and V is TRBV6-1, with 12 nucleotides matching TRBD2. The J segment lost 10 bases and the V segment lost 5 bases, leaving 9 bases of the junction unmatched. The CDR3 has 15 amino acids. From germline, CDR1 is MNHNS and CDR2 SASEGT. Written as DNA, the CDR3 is TGTGCCAGCAGTTACTCTAGCGGGGGGGCCTACGAGCAGTTCTTC. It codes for CASSYSSGGAYEQFF.

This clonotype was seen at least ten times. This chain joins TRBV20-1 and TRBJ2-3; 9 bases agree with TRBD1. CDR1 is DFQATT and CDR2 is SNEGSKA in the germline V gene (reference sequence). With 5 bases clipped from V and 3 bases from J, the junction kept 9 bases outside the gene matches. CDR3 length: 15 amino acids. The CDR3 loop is CSAPKQGAVTDTQYF. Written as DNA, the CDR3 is TGCAGTGCTCCAAAACAGGGGGCAGTGACAGATACGCAGTATTTT.

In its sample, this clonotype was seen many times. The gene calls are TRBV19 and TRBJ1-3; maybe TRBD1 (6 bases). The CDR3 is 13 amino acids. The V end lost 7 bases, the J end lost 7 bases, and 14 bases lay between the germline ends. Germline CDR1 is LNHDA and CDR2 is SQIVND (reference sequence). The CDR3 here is CASTSPQGNTIYF. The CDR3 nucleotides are TGTGCCAGTACCTCCCCCCAGGGGAACACCATATATTTT.

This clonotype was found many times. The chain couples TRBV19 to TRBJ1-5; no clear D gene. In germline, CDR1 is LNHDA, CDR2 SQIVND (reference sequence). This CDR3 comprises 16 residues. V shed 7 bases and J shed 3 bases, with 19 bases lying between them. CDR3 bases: TGTGCCAGTAAACCTAGGAGGAATTGGGCCAATCAGCCCCAGCATTTT. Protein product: CASKPRRNWANQPQHF.

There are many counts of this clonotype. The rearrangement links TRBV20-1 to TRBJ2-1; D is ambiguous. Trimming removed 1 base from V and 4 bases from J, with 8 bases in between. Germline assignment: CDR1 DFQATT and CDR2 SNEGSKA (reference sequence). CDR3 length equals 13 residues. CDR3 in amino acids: CSARGLGYNEQFF. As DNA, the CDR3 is TGCAGTGCTAGAGGGCTGGGTTACAATGAGCAGTTCTTC.

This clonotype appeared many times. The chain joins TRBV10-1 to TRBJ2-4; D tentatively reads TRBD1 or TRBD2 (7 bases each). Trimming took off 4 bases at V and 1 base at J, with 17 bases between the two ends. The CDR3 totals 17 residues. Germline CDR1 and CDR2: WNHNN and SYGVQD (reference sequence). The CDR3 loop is CASSAGGTAGAKNIQYF. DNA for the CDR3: TGCGCCAGCAGTGCTGGGGGGACAGCGGGGGCCAAAAACATTCAGTACTTC.

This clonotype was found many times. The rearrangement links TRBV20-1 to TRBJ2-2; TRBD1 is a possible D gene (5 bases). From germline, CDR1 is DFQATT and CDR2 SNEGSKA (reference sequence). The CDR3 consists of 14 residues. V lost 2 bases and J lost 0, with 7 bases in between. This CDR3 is CSARRGSNTGELFF. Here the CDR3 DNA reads TGCAGTGCTAGAAGGGGATCGAACACCGGGGAGCTGTTTTTT.

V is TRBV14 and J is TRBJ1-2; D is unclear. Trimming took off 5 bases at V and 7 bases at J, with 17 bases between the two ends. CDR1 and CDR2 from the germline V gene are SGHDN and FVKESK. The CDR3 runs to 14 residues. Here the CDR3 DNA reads TGTGCCAGCAGCGTCAGCGCCCGTCCGGGTGGCTACACCTTC. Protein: CASSVSARPGGYTF.

The CDR3: CAISELQGQGADTQYF. DNA for the CDR3: TGTGCCATCAGTGAACTGCAGGGGCAAGGGGCAGATACGCAGTATTTT. The chain employs TRBV10-3 and TRBJ2-3; D is possibly TRBD1 (6 bases). Germline CDR1 and CDR2: ENHRY and SYGVKD. V was cut by 3 bases and J by 4 bases, with 17 bases left in between. The CDR3 runs to 16 residues.

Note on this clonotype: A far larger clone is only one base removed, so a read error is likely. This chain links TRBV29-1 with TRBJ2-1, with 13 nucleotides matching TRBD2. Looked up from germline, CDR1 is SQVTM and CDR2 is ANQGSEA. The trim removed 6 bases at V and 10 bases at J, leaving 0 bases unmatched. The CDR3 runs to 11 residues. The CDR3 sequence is CSVTSGGEQFF. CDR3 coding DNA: TGCAGCGTGACTAGCGGGGGGGAGCAGTTCTTC.

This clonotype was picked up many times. The CDR3 reads CSGEGAETQYF. CDR3 DNA: TGCAGCGGGGAGGGCGCCGAGACCCAGTACTTC. The V gene is TRBV29-1, the J gene TRBJ2-5, with 7 bases matching TRBD2. The J segment lost 5 bases and the V segment lost 7 bases, leaving 4 bases of the junction unmatched. Germline V gene sequence: CDR1 SQVTM, CDR2 ANQGSEA. This CDR3 contains 11 residues.

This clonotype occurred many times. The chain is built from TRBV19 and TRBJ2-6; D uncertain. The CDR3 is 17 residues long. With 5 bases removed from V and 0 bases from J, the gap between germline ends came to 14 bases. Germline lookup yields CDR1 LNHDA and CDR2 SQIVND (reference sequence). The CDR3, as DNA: TGTGCCAGTAGTCCCCTAAGACAAAGCTCTGGGGCCAACGTCCTGACTTTC. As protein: CASSPLRQSSGANVLTF.